The T cell receptor beta chain described here comes from a study of vaccination effects on CD4 cells after COVID-19. Study-level background: Post-vaccine sampling occurred a median 72 days after the second dose. Culturing of 1.5 million to 2 million PBMC per well took place with about 9 IU/ml IL-2 and around 10 ug/ml peptides.

From germline, CDR1 is LNHDA and CDR2 SQIVND (reference sequence). Trimming took off 4 bases at V and 3 bases at J, with 18 bases between the two ends. This CDR3 contains 16 residues. Culturing for 10 to 11 days preceded CD4+ T cell isolation. It was two doses of either the BNT162b2 or mRNA-1273 vaccine that participants received. The method was immunoSEQ multiplex PCR; TCRdb's version includes in-frame clones alone and lacks a portion of them. Of some 30,000 clones detected, around two thirds appear once; the ten largest clones hold 14% to 15%. This clone was recorded once. Its antigen is not known. Study-level results: By a late point after vaccination, infection- and vaccine-induced clones had shrunk markedly through clonal contraction.

The sample was CD4+ T cells from PBMCs cultured without peptide, taken after COVID-19 vaccination. This chain uses TRBV19 with TRBJ2-5; possibly TRBD2 for D (6 bases). The receptor was derived from a human donor who received a COVID-19 vaccine. The CDR3: CASSTNIGTGKETQYF. Here the CDR3 DNA reads TGTGCCAGTAGTACCAACATCGGGACTGGGAAAGAGACCCAGTACTTC. Based on the CDR3 plus reference TRBV19 and TRBJ2-5, the full variable domain is DGGITQSPKYLFRKEGQNVTLSCEQNLNHDAMYWYRQDPGQGLRLIYYSQIVNDFQKGDIAEGYSVSREKKESFPLTVTSAQKNPTAFYLCASSTNIGTGKETQYFGPGTRLLVL.